This T cell receptor (beta chain) is drawn from a study of identifying expanded T cells in peripheral blood. Points from the study as a whole: Clone count variance between roughly 2-week samples rose with total template count.

This clone has only a few counts. Antigen: not known. V lost 6 bases, J lost 4 bases, and 6 bases lay in between. The germline V gene has CDR1 SEHNR and CDR2 FQNEAQ (reference sequence). The CDR3 consists of 11 residues. Clones were sequenced by immunoSEQ multiplex PCR, and TCRdb holds only the in-frame ones, with some missing. The sample has 100,000 to 150,000 clones, 84% seen once; the top ten hold roughly 3.3%. The sequencing sample was made of blood. The clonotype was recovered from a person aged 18-69 years in good health. V is TRBV7-9 and J is TRBJ1-2; D is undetermined. CDR3 protein: CASSSIYGYTF. In nucleotides, the CDR3 is TGTGCCAGCAGTTCTATCTATGGCTACACCTTC.